Listed here are 28 T cell receptor beta chains from one sample, sequenced in a study of blood T cell repertoires in COVID-19. Clones were read by immunoSEQ multiplex PCR, and TCRdb kept only the in-frame ones, dropping some. The sample yields over 200,000 clones, roughly 76% seen once. The sequenced material came from peripheral blood. The receptors come from a human donor in a cohort sampled during active COVID-19.

V is TRBV29-1 and J is TRBJ1-1, with 8 bases matching TRBD1. Germline CDR1 is SQVTM and CDR2 is ANQGSEA. The V and J ends lost 3 bases and 6 bases, in that order; junction bases with no gene match: 3. The CDR3 runs 12 residues. Here the CDR3 reads CSVDKQGAEAFF. Here the CDR3 DNA reads TGCAGCGTTGATAAACAGGGGGCTGAAGCTTTCTTT. Complete variable domain (other parts from reference TRBV29-1 and TRBJ1-1): SAVISQKPSRDICQRGTSLTIQCQVDSQVTMMFWYRQQPGQSLTLIATANQGSEATYESGFVIDKFPISRPNLTFSTLTVSNMSPEDSSIYLCSVDKQGAEAFFGQGTRLTVV.

The chain is built from TRBV28 and TRBJ1-1; TRBD1 agrees at 7 bases. V gave up 5 bases and J gave up 5 bases; unmatched junction bases: 5. The CDR3 is made up of 13 amino acids. CDR1 MDHEN and CDR2 SYDVKM come from the germline V gene. CDR3 DNA sequence: TGTGCCAGCAGTGAAGGGACAGAAACTGAAGCTTTCTTT. This sequence encodes CASSEGTETEAFF.

The rearrangement joins TRBV12-3 or TRBV12-4 to TRBJ1-5; maybe TRBD1 (5 bases). CDR3 length equals 13 residues. The germline V and J ends were trimmed by 8 bases and 0 bases, with 8 bases remaining between them. The CDR3 DNA reads TGTGCCAGCCAGGGAACTAGCAATCAGCCCCAGCATTTT. Translated: CASQGTSNQPQHF.

The chain uses TRBV28 and TRBJ2-3; 9 nucleotides align to TRBD2. Trimming cost V 3 bases and J 4 bases; bases outside gene matches: 5. Germline V CDR1 and CDR2: MDHEN, SYDVKM. The CDR3 is 15 amino acids. The CDR3 coding sequence is TGTGCCAGCAGTTTCTGGCGGGAGGGCGCAGATACGCAGTATTTT. It is translated as CASSFWREGADTQYF.

This clone was observed a handful of times. The gene calls are TRBV29-1 and TRBJ1-2, with no clear D. The germline gives CDR1 SQVTM, CDR2 ANQGSEA. The CDR3 contains 12 residues. V was pared by 4 bases and J by 4 bases, with 10 bases between. For the CDR3, the DNA is TGCAGCGTTGCATCCGACACCTATGGCTACACCTTC. Its translation is CSVASDTYGYTF.

This clone was seen only a few times. The chain couples TRBV27 to TRBJ1-2, with a weak D call TRBD1 (5 bases). The CDR3 runs to 16 residues. The ends were cut back, 3 bases at V and 2 bases at J, with 16 bases in the middle. Per the germline V gene, CDR1 is MNHEY and CDR2 is SMNVEV (reference sequence). The chain's CDR3 is CASSLGGLGRNYGYTF. CDR3 in DNA: TGTGCCAGCAGTTTGGGGGGACTGGGAAGGAACTATGGCTACACCTTC.

CDR3 sequence: CARSLYQGAKNSPLHF. The CDR3 coding sequence is TGTGCCAGAAGCTTGTACCAGGGGGCAAAGAATTCACCCCTCCACTTT. The chain couples TRBV5-3 to TRBJ1-6, with TRBD1 identical over 8 bases. TRBV5-3 is sorted into the ORF group, with uncertain function. V was clipped by 1 base and J by 7 bases; unmatched bases: 7. The CDR3 runs 16 residues.

The chain couples TRBV11-1 to TRBJ1-1, with a tentative D call TRBD1 (5 bases). Germline CDR1 SGHAT, CDR2 FQDESV (reference sequence). The CDR3 is 13 residues long. Trimming cost V 3 bases and J 2 bases, with 7 bases left between them. CDR3 region: CASSLTANTEAFF. CDR3 DNA: TGTGCCAGCAGCTTGACAGCAAACACTGAAGCTTTCTTT.

The V call is TRBV2, the J call TRBJ1-5, with 8 positions matching TRBD1. This CDR3 region has 13 residues. The J segment lost 4 bases and the V segment lost 7 bases, leaving 3 bases of the junction unmatched. CDR1 SNHLY and CDR2 FYNNEI come from the germline V gene. The CDR3 is CASTGQGNQPQHF. The CDR3 DNA reads as TGTGCCAGCACCGGACAGGGAAATCAGCCCCAGCATTTT.

This clone has a single count. The V and J genes are TRBV5-1 and TRBJ1-1; 7 bases map to TRBD1. J lost 8 bases, V lost 5 bases, and 6 bases had no gene match. CDR1 and CDR2 from the germline V gene are SGHRS and YFSETQ. This CDR3 is 12 amino acids long. The CDR3 here is CASRSTGKEAFF. Here the CDR3 DNA reads TGCGCCAGCAGATCGACAGGGAAAGAAGCTTTCTTT.

The chain couples TRBV29-1 to TRBJ1-1; maybe TRBD1 (5 bases). The V and J ends lost 4 bases and 6 bases respectively, with 9 bases between them. Germline values: CDR1 SQVTM, CDR2 ANQGSEA. This CDR3 is built from 11 residues. The CDR3 DNA reads TGCAGCGTTGGGGGGGATCCTGAAGCTTTCTTT. It yields the protein CSVGGDPEAFF.

The chain uses TRBV11-2 and TRBJ1-1; no definite D call. The length of the CDR3 is 14 residues. Deletions cut 6 bases from V and 1 base from J, with 12 bases between. CDR1 SGHAT and CDR2 FQNNGV come from the germline V gene. This chain's CDR3 is CASRHAHRNTEAFF. The CDR3 DNA sequence: TGTGCCAGCAGGCACGCCCACAGGAACACTGAAGCTTTCTTT.

The chain combines TRBV7-2 with TRBJ1-5; D gene uncertain. The germline V and J ends were trimmed by 1 base and 5 bases, with 9 bases remaining between them. This CDR3 spans 14 amino acids. Germline-derived CDR1 and CDR2 are SGHTA and FQGNSA. The CDR3 nucleotides are TGTGCCAGCAGCTTAGTGTCCGGGGATCAGCCCCAGCATTTT. Its translation: CASSLVSGDQPQHF.

The rearrangement links TRBV10-3 to TRBJ2-7; D is possibly TRBD2 (6 bases). This CDR3 is built from 14 residues. V dropped 6 bases and J dropped 3 bases, with 15 bases sitting between them. The germline gives CDR1 ENHRY, CDR2 SYGVKD. The CDR3 loop is CAISDSGYSYEQYF. As DNA, the CDR3 is TGTGCCATCAGCGATAGCGGCTATAGCTACGAGCAGTACTTC.

The chain has TRBV5-1 and TRBJ1-2, with no clear D. CDR3 size: 14 residues. Per germline, CDR1 SGHRS and CDR2 YFSETQ. V was pared by 1 base and J by 0 bases, with 7 bases between. The CDR3 protein is CASSLSTANYGYTF. CDR3 sequence (DNA): TGCGCCAGCAGCTTGAGCACCGCTAACTATGGCTACACCTTC.

The V gene is TRBV30, the J gene TRBJ1-2; the match to TRBD1 covers 7 bases. Trimming at V came to 5 bases and at J to 8 bases, leaving 8 bases not matched to a gene. This CDR3 is 12 amino acids long. Germline CDR1 reads GTSNPN; CDR2 reads SVGIG (reference sequence). This chain's CDR3 is CAWGRGAKGYTF. CDR3 sequence (DNA): TGTGCCTGGGGCAGGGGGGCAAAGGGCTACACCTTC.

V and J are TRBV4-3 and TRBJ2-2, with 7 positions matching TRBD1. Germline assignment: CDR1 LGHNA and CDR2 YSLEER. The V and J ends lost 3 bases and 7 bases, in that order; junction bases with no gene match: 5. This CDR3 region has 14 residues. Here the CDR3 reads CASSHYRGGGELFF. The DNA of the CDR3 is TGCGCCAGCAGCCACTACAGGGGCGGCGGGGAGCTGTTTTTT.

The CDR3 reads CASRVSGRVDTQYF. The CDR3, as DNA: TGTGCCAGCAGAGTTAGCGGGAGAGTTGATACGCAGTATTTT. The gene calls are TRBV7-3 and TRBJ2-3, with 9 bases lining up with TRBD2. Germline V gene data show CDR1 as SGHTA and CDR2 as FQGTGA. The CDR3 totals 14 residues. V shed 6 bases, J shed 6 bases, and the junction held 7 bases outside the gene matches.

V gene TRBV7-2 combines with J gene TRBJ1-3; possibly TRBD1 for D (5 bases). CDR3 length equals 14 residues. V dropped 5 bases and J dropped 4 bases, with 12 bases sitting between them. The germline V gene has CDR1 SGHTA and CDR2 FQGNSA. The CDR3 protein is CASSPPGSGNTIYF. The CDR3 DNA reads as TGTGCCAGCAGCCCTCCAGGGTCCGGAAACACCATATATTTT.

The chain recombines TRBV6-2 or TRBV6-3 with TRBJ1-5; D might be TRBD1 (5 bases). Germline V CDR1 and CDR2: MNHEY, SVGEGT. V was trimmed by 6 bases and J by 0 bases, leaving 12 bases between them. This CDR3 contains 15 residues. The CDR3 is CASSTTGVSNQPQHF. CDR3 sequence (DNA): TGTGCCAGCAGCACGACGGGGGTTAGCAATCAGCCCCAGCATTTT.

This chain joins TRBV28 and TRBJ1-5, with 8 positions matching TRBD1. V was pared by 5 bases and J by 0 bases, with 6 bases of the junction left unmatched. The germline V gene has CDR1 MDHEN and CDR2 SYDVKM. The length of the CDR3 is 16 residues. CDR3 nucleotide sequence: TGTGCCAGCAGTACCACCACAGGGGGTAGCAATCAGCCCCAGCATTTT. Translated: CASSTTTGGSNQPQHF.

The V and J genes are TRBV28 and TRBJ2-7; TRBD1 aligns across 9 bases. The CDR3 covers 13 residues. CDR1 and CDR2 from the germline V gene are MDHEN and SYDVKM. With 6 bases clipped from V and 2 bases from J, the junction kept 2 bases outside the gene matches. CDR3 DNA sequence: TGTGCCAGCAGGGGGACAGGGACCTACGAGCAGTACTTC. It codes for CASRGTGTYEQYF.

This clone has just a few counts. V usage is TRBV6-5 and J usage is TRBJ2-2; 9 bases align to TRBD1. The germline CDR1 and CDR2 sequences are MNHEY and SVGAGI. Germline trimming cut 6 bases from V and 2 bases from J; bases unmatched to any gene: 1. This CDR3 comprises 14 residues. As DNA, the CDR3 is TGTGCCAGCAGGGGACAGGGTAACACCGGGGAGCTGTTTTTT. It encodes CASRGQGNTGELFF.

This chain joins TRBV20-1 and TRBJ2-7, with unresolved D. CDR3 length: 15 amino acids. V was clipped by 3 bases and J by 6 bases, with 21 bases between them. Germline CDR1 DFQATT, CDR2 SNEGSKA (reference sequence). The CDR3: CSASSAFGSLGEQYF. CDR3 nucleotide sequence: TGCAGTGCTAGTTCCGCGTTTGGTAGCTTGGGCGAGCAGTACTTC.

The chain employs TRBV15 and TRBJ2-2; D perhaps matches TRBD1 (6 bases). Trimming took off 1 base at V and 6 bases at J, with 12 bases between the two ends. Germline loops: CDR1 LNHNV, CDR2 YYDKDF (reference sequence). This CDR3 region has 15 residues. CDR3 DNA sequence: TGTGCCACCAGCAGAGGGGGTGGGGGCTCCGGGGAGCTGTTTTTT. Its translation is CATSRGGGGSGELFF.

V usage is TRBV7-2 and J usage is TRBJ1-2; D is unresolved. The germline CDR1 and CDR2 sequences are SGHTA and FQGNSA. The CDR3 sequence is 14 residues long. Trimming took 2 bases from V and 5 from J, leaving 12 bases between them. Written as DNA, the CDR3 is TGTGCCAGCAGCTTAAGAACTCATAAGTATGGCTACACCTTC. Protein sequence: CASSLRTHKYGYTF.

There are a few counts of this clone. This chain joins TRBV10-3 and TRBJ1-1, with 7 positions matching TRBD1. CDR1 is ENHRY, CDR2 SYGVKD, per germline. The CDR3 is made up of 13 amino acids. Losses at the gene ends were 6 bases for V and 2 bases for J; bases not matched to a gene: 3. CDR3 DNA: TGTGCCATCAGGGGGACAGCAAACACTGAAGCTTTCTTT. Amino acid sequence: CAIRGTANTEAFF.

The gene calls are TRBV6-6 and TRBJ1-1; maybe TRBD1 (5 bases). This CDR3 contains 15 residues. Germline CDR1 MNHNY, CDR2 SVGAGI (reference sequence). The V end was cut by 4 bases, the J end by 3 bases, with 15 bases between. The CDR3 nucleotides are TGTGCCAGCAGTTGGGGACTGTTTGGGGACACTGAAGCTTTCTTT. This translates into CASSWGLFGDTEAFF.